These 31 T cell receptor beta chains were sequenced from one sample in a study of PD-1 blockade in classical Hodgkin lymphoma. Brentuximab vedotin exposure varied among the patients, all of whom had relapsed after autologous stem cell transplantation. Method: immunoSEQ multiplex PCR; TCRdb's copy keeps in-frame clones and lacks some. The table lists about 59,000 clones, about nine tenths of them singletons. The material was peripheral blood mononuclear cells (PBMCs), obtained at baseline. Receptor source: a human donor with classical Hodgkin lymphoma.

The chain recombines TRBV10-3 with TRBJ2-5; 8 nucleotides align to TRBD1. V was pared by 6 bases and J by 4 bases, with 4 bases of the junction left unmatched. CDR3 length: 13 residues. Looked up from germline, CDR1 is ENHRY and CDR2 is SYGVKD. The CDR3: CAIRDRATETQYF. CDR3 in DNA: TGTGCCATCAGGGACAGGGCCACAGAGACCCAGTACTTC.

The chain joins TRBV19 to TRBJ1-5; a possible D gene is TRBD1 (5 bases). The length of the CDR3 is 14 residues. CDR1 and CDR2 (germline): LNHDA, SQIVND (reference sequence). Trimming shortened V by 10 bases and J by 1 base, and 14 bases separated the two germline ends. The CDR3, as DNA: TGTGCCACCCGGGGGTTAGGGAGCAATCAGCCCCAGCATTTT. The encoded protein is CATRGLGSNQPQHF. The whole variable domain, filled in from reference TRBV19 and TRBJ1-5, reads DGGITQSPKYLFRKEGQNVTLSCEQNLNHDAMYWYRQDPGQGLRLIYYSQIVNDFQKGDIAEGYSVSREKKESFPLTVTSAQKNPTAFYLCATRGLGSNQPQHFGDGTRLSIL.

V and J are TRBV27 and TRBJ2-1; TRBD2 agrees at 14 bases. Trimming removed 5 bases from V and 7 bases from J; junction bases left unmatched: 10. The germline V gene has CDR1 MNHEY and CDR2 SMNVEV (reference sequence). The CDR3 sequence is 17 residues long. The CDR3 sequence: CASSPVVGTSGRNEQFF. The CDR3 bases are TGTGCCAGCAGTCCAGTGGTGGGGACTAGCGGGAGAAATGAGCAGTTCTTC.

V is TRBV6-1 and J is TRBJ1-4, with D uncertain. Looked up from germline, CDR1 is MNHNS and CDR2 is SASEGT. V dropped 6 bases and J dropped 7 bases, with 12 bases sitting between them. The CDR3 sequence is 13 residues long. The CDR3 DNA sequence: TGTGCCAGCAGGTGGACGTTTGGTGAAAAACTGTTTTTT. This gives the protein CASRWTFGEKLFF.

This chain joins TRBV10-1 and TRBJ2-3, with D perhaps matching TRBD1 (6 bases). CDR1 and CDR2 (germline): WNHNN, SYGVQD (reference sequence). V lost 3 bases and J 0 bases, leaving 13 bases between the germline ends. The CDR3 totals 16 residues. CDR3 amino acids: CASSERGKGSTDTQYF. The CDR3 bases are TGCGCCAGCAGTGAAAGGGGGAAGGGGAGCACAGATACGCAGTATTTT.

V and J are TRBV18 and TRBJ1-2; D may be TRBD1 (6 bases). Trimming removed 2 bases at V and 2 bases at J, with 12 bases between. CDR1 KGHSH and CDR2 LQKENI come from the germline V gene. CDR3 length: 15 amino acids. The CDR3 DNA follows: TGTGCCAGCTCACCAGGGCAGGGGCTAAACTATGGCTACACCTTC. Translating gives CASSPGQGLNYGYTF.

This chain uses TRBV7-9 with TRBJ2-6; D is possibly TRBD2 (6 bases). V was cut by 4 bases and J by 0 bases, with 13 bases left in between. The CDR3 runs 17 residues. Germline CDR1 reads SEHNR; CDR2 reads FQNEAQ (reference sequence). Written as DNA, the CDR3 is TGTGCCAGCAGCTCGGGACTCGGGGGCTCTGGGGCCAACGTCCTGACTTTC. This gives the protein CASSSGLGGSGANVLTF.

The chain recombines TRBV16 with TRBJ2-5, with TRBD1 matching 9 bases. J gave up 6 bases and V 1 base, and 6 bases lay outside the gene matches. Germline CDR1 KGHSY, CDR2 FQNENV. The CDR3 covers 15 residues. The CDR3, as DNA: TGTGCCAGCAGCCAATTCGGGACAGGGATACAGACCCAGTACTTC. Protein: CASSQFGTGIQTQYF. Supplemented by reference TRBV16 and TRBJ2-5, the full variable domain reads GEEVAQTPKHLVRGEGQKAKLYCAPIKGHSYVFWYQQVLKNEFKFLISFQNENVFDETGMPKERFSAKCLPNSPCSLEIQATKLEDSAVYFCASSQFGTGIQTQYFGPGTRLLVL.

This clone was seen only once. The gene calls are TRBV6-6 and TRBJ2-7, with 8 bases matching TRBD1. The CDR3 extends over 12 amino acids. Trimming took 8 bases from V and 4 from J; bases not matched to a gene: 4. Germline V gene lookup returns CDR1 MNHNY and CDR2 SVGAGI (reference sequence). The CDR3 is CASEDREYEQYF. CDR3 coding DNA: TGTGCCAGCGAGGACAGGGAGTACGAGCAGTACTTC.

The CDR3, as DNA: TGTGCCAGCTCAAAGGGACAGTCCTCCTACAATGAGCAGTTCTTC. Its protein product is CASSKGQSSYNEQFF. The rearrangement links TRBV18 to TRBJ2-1; 7 positions agree with TRBD1. Unmatched junction bases numbered 4, after V lost 5 bases and J lost 0 bases. Germline values: CDR1 KGHSH, CDR2 LQKENI. This CDR3 contains 15 residues.

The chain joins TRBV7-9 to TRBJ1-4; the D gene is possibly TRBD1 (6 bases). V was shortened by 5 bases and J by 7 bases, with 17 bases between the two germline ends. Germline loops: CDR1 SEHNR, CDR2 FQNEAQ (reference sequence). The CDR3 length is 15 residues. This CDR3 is CASSPWIGGIEKLFF. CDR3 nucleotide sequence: TGTGCCAGCAGCCCCTGGATAGGGGGGATTGAAAAACTGTTTTTT.

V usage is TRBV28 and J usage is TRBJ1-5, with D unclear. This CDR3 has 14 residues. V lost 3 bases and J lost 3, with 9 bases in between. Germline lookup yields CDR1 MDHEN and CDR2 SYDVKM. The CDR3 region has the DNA TGTGCCAGCAGTTTGGGCGGGAACAATCAGCCCCAGCATTTT. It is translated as CASSLGGNNQPQHF. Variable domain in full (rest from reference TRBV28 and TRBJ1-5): DVKVTQSSRYLVKRTGEKVFLECVQDMDHENMFWYRQDPGLGLRLIYFSYDVKMKEKGDIPEGYSVSREKKERFSLILESASTNQTSMYLCASSLGGNNQPQHFGDGTRLSIL.

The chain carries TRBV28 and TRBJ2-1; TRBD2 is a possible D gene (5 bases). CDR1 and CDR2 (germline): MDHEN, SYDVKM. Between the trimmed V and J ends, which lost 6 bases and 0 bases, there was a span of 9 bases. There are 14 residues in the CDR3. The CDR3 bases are TGTGCCAGCAGGCGGGCTAGCTCCTACAATGAGCAGTTCTTC. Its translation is CASRRASSYNEQFF.

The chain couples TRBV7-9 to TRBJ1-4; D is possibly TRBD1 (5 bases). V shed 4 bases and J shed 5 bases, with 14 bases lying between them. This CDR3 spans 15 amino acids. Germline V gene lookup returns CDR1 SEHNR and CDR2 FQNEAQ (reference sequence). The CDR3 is CASSYTGALNEKLFF. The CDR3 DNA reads TGTGCCAGCAGCTATACCGGGGCTCTGAATGAAAAACTGTTTTTT.

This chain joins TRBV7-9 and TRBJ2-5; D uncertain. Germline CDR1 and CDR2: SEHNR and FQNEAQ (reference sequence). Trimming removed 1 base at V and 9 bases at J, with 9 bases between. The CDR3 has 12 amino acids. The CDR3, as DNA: TGTGCCAGCAGCTTAGTTCCCGGCGCCCAGTACTTC. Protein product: CASSLVPGAQYF.

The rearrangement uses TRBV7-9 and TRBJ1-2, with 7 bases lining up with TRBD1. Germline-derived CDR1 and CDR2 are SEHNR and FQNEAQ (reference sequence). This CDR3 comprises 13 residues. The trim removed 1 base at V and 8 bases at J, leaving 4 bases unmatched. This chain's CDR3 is CASSLGQGGGYTF. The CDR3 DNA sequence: TGTGCCAGCAGCTTAGGGCAGGGGGGCGGCTACACCTTC.

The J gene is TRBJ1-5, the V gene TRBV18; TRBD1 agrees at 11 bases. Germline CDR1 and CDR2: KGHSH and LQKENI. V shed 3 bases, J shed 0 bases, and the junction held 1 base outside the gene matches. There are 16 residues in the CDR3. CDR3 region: CASSPGQGASNQPQHF. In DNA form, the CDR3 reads TGTGCCAGCTCACCCGGACAGGGGGCTAGCAATCAGCCCCAGCATTTT.

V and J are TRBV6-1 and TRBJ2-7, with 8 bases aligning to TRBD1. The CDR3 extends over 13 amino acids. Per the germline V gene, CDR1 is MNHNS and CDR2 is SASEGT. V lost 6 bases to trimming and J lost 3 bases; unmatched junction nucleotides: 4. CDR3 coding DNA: TGTGCCAGCAGAGGACAGGGATTCTACGAGCAGTACTTC. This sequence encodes CASRGQGFYEQYF.

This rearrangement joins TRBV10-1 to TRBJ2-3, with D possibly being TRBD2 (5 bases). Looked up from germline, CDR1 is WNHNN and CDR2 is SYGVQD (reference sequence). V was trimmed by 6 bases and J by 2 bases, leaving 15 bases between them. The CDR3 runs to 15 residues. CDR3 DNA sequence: TGCGCCAGCAGCGAGAAGAGCGGTACCACAGATACGCAGTATTTT. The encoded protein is CASSEKSGTTDTQYF.

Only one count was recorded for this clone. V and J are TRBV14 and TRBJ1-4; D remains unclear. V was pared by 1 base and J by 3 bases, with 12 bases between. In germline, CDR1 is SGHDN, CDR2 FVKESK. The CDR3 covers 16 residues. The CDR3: CASSQGVSWANEKLFF. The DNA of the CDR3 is TGTGCCAGCAGCCAAGGGGTGAGCTGGGCTAATGAAAAACTGTTTTTT.

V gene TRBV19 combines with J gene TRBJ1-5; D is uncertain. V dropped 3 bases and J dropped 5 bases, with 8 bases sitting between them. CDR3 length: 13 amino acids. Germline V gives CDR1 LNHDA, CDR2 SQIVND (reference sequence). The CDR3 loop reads CASSMSGDQPQHF. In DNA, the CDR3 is TGTGCCAGTAGTATGAGCGGGGATCAGCCCCAGCATTTT.

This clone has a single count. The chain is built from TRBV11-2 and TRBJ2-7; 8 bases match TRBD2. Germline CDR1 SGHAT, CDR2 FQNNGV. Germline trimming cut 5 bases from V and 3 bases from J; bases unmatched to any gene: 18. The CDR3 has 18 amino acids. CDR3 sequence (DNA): TGTGCCAGCAGCCCCCTCACCCCCTTGGCGGGGGGCCGCTACGAGCAGTACTTC. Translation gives CASSPLTPLAGGRYEQYF. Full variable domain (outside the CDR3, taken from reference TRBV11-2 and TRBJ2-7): EAGVAQSPRYKIIEKRQSVAFWCNPISGHATLYWYQQILGQGPKLLIQFQNNGVVDDSQLPKDRFSAERLKGVDSTLKIQPAKLEDSAVYLCASSPLTPLAGGRYEQYFGPGTRLTVT.

This chain's CDR3 is CASSISGSSVHEQYF. The CDR3 DNA reads TGTGCCAGCAGTATAAGCGGGAGTTCCGTCCACGAGCAGTACTTC. The V gene is TRBV27, the J gene TRBJ2-7, with TRBD2 identical over 8 bases. CDR1 and CDR2 (germline): MNHEY, SMNVEV (reference sequence). The CDR3 is made up of 15 amino acids. Unmatched junction bases numbered 11, after V lost 5 bases and J lost 5 bases.

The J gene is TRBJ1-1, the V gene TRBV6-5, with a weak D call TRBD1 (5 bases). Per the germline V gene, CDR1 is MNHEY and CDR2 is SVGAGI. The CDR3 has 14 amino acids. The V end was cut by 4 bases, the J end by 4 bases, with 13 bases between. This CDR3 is CASSLYKGVTEAFF. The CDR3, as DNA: TGTGCCAGCAGTTTGTACAAAGGGGTCACTGAAGCTTTCTTT.

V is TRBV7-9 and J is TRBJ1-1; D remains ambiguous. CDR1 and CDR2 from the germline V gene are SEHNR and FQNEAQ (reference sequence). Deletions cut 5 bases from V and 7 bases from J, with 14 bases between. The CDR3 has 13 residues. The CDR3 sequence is CASSPGFMDEAFF. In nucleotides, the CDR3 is TGTGCCAGCAGCCCGGGCTTCATGGATGAAGCTTTCTTT.

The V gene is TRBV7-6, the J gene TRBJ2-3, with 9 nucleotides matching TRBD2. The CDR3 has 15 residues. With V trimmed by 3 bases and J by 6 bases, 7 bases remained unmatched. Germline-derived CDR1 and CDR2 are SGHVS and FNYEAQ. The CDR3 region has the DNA TGTGCCAGCAGCTTGGGCGGGGGGGCGGTTGATACGCAGTATTTT. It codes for CASSLGGGAVDTQYF.

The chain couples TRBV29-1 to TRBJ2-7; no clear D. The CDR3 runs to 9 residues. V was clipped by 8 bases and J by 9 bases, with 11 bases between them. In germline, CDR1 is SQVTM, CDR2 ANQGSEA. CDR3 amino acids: CSKPTGQYF. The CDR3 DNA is TGCAGCAAACCTACCGGGCAGTACTTC.

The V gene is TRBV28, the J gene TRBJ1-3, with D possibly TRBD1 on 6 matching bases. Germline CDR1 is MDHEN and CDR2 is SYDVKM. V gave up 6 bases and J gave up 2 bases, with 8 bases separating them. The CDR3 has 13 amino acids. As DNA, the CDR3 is TGTGCCAGCAGAGAGGGGGCTGGAAACACCATATATTTT. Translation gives CASREGAGNTIYF.

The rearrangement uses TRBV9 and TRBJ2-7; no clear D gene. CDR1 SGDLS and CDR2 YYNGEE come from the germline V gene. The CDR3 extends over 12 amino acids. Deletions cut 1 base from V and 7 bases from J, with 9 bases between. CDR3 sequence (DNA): TGTGCCAGCAGCGTAATGTTTGGAGAGCAGTACTTC. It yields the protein CASSVMFGEQYF.

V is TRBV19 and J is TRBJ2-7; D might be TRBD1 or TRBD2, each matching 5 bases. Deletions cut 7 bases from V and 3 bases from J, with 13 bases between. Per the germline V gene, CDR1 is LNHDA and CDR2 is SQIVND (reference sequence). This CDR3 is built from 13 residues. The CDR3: CASNEGQGYEQYF. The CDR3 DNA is TGTGCCAGTAATGAGGGTCAGGGCTACGAGCAGTACTTC.

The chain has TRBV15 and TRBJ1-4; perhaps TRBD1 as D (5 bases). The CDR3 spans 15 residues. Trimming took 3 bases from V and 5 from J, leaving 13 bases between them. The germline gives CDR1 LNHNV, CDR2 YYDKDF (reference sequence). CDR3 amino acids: CATSRTQAVNEKLFF. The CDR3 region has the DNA TGTGCCACCAGCAGGACACAGGCGGTAAATGAAAAACTGTTTTTT.